Listed below are T cell receptor beta chains from one sample, sequenced in a study of blood T cells in healthy people across ages. One entry per CDR3 protein results from TCRdb running MiXCR on the 5' RACE reads. The data contain 650,000 to 950,000 distinct CDR3 sequences, 40% to 50% of them singletons. The material sequenced was blood. The receptors originated from a man aged 55-75 years in good health. Both conserved end residues are part of each CDR3. Fields, in order: V gene, J gene, CDR3 protein.

V: TRBV7-9
J: TRBJ2-7
CDR3: CASSPTGGGSFAYEQYF

V: TRBV6-2/TRBV6-3
J: TRBJ2-4
CDR3: CASDGGGGIKNIQYF

V: TRBV20-1
J: TRBJ1-5
CDR3: CSARYSTQPQHF

V: TRBV5-1
J: TRBJ2-3
CDR3: CASSGGPSGGARDTQYF

V: TRBV7-9
J: TRBJ2-7
CDR3: CASSLGENPTYEQYF

V: TRBV16
J: TRBJ2-1
CDR3: CASNTMYRGNSNEQFF

V: TRBV6-6
J: TRBJ1-5
CDR3: CASSNRGGNQPQHF

V: TRBV6-2/TRBV6-3
J: TRBJ2-7
CDR3: CASSDNPGQTGYF

V: TRBV20-1
J: TRBJ1-2
CDR3: CSASGTYYGYTF

V: TRBV7-9
J: TRBJ2-6
CDR3: CASSNRDRVFSGANVLTF

V: TRBV4-1
J: TRBJ2-1
CDR3: CASSQDLVQGVNEQFF

V: TRBV7-9
J: TRBJ2-7
CDR3: CASSFSNSGADEQYF

V: TRBV6-2/TRBV6-3
J: TRBJ2-1
CDR3: CASGRGAGGINEQFF

V: TRBV7-2
J: NA
CDR3: CASSLALSGYEQYF

V: TRBV20-1
J: TRBJ2-7
CDR3: CSASRTGSYEQYF

V: TRBV3-1
J: TRBJ1-1
CDR3: CASSQDWSEAFF

V: TRBV5-5
J: TRBJ2-1
CDR3: CASSFGEDNEQFF

V: TRBV5-1
J: TRBJ1-4
CDR3: CASSLGRALNEKLFF

V: TRBV20-1
J: TRBJ2-3
CDR3: CSAKGASSTDTQYF

V: TRBV7-2
J: TRBJ2-1
CDR3: CASSETGQIYNEQFF

V: TRBV7-2
J: TRBJ2-1
CDR3: CASSLEGLADYNEQFF

V: TRBV7-2
J: TRBJ1-1
CDR3: CASSVYGNTEAFF

V: TRBV5-1
J: TRBJ1-2
CDR3: CASSSGSDYGYTF

V: TRBV6-1
J: TRBJ1-5
CDR3: CASSLIRGSNQPQHF

V: TRBV20-1
J: TRBJ1-5
CDR3: CSARDPGSGQPQHF

V: TRBV21-1
J: TRBJ2-7
CDR3: CARGQRGHSYEQYF

V: TRBV7-2
J: TRBJ1-2
CDR3: CASSLLTGADYGYTF

V: TRBV7-2
J: TRBJ2-3
CDR3: CASRLYTDTQYF

V: TRBV5-1
J: TRBJ2-7
CDR3: CTSSLGGTYEQYF

V: TRBV7-9
J: TRBJ2-2
CDR3: CASSSKGQGPTGELFF

V: TRBV4-3
J: TRBJ2-1
CDR3: CASSQDYRVQATEQFF

V: TRBV29-1
J: TRBJ2-7
CDR3: CSAGAPGQGLSYEQYF

V: TRBV6-2/TRBV6-3
J: TRBJ2-7
CDR3: CASNPSGPPYEQYF

V: TRBV2
J: TRBJ1-5
CDR3: CASNIQGTQPQHF

V: TRBV27
J: NA
CDR3: CASSLLGLPDTRPYEQYF

V: TRBV20-1
J: TRBJ2-5
CDR3: CSARVGARETQYF

V: TRBV2
J: TRBJ1-5
CDR3: CASRATGLAQPQHF

V: TRBV7-9
J: TRBJ1-2
CDR3: CASSLAMGASEGYTF

V: TRBV25-1
J: TRBJ2-1
CDR3: CASSALDRVNEQFF